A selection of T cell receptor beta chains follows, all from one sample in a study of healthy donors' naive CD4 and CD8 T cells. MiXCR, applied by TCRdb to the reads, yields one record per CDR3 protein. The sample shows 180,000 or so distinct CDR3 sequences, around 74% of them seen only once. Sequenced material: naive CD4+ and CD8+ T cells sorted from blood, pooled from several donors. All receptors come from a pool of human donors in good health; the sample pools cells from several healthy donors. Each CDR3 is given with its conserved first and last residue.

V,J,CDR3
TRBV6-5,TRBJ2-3,CASSDPTSGTPDTQYF
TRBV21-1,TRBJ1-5,CASTRRTSGYSNQPQHF
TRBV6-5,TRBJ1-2,CASSDDETGRGGGYTF
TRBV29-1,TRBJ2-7,CSVEARQGAYEQYF
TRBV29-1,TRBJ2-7,CSVELGSYEQYF
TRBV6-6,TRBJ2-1,CASSYSGLALYNEQFF
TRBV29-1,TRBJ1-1,CSVERGLSTEAFF
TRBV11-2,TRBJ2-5,CASSPGDQETQYF
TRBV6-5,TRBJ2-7,CASSEGTLGPYEQYF
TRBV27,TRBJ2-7,CASSLLGPQGTHYEQYF
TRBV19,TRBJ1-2,CASTEDYGYTF
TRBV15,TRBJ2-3,CATSRDSIDTDTQYF
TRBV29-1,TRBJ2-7,CSVEVWTGTYEQYF
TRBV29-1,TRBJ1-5,CSVGEGAFNQPQHF
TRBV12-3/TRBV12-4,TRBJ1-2,CASSFRAANAYGYTF
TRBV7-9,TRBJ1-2,CASSKPGQGYYGYTF
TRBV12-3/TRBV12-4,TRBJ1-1,CASSITGGDDTEAFF
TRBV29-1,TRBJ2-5,CSVEGTNKGTQYF
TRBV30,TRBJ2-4,CAWSPGTGENIQYF
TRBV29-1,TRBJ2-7,CSHVGSLGEQYF
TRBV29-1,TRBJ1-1,CSVTPRREAFF
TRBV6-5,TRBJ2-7,CASRETGRYEQYF
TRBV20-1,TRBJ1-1,CSAPPRATYTEAFF
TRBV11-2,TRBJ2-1,CASSLEDENNEQFF
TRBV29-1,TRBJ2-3,CSVLLAGFTDTQYF
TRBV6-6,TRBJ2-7,CASSYSTASSYEQYF
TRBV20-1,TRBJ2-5,CSARDEHRVETQYF
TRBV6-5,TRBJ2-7,CASGEIRDSGYEQYF
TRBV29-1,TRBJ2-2,CSVEQGTGELFF
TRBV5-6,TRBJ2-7,CASSSPGLRGEQYF
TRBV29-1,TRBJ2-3,CSVDAAGVAPDTQYF
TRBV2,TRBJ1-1,CASSGRVGNTEAFF
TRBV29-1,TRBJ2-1,CSVEDDGSSYNEQFF
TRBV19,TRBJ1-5,CASTRRVNQPQHF
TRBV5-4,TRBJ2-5,CASSSGRTGKETQYF
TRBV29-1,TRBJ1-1,CSVVGPAVNIEAFF
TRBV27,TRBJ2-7,CASSRDLSYEQYF
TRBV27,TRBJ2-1,CASTQGRAYNEQFF